What follows is one T cell receptor beta chain and its context. The length of the CDR3 is 13 residues. The germline V and J ends were trimmed by 5 bases and 5 bases, with 12 bases remaining between them. CDR1 and CDR2 from the germline V gene are SEHNR and FQNEAQ (reference sequence). TCRdb reprocessed the RT-PCR reads with MiXCR, giving one entry per CDR3 protein. The sample carries tens of thousands of distinct CDR3 sequences, about 48% recorded once. This entry belongs to a study of patients and donors after allogeneic stem cell transplantation. Sequenced input: blood, either unsorted or a sorted T cell fraction (not recorded which). J is TRBJ1-2 and V is TRBV7-9, with D possibly TRBD1 on 6 matching bases. The TCR sequence derives from a human donor who was either an allogeneic HSCT recipient or a stem cell or donor lymphocyte infusion donor (not recorded which). It is not recorded whose cells these are; they may come from a transplant donor. In DNA form, the CDR3 reads TGTGCCAGCAGCCCGGACAGACCATATGGCTACACCTTC. Encoded protein: CASSPDRPYGYTF.